This T cell receptor beta chain was sequenced for a study of blood T cell repertoires in COVID-19 (TCRdb year 2020). At the level of the whole study: Samples from collaborators originated in the United States, Italy and Spain and spanned both the acute and convalescent phases of COVID-19. Nearly every sample came with metadata listing a de-identified subject ID, COVID-19 status, age in years and sex. Where available, HLA class I and class II types were taken from metadata supplied by the sample provider and were not determined by assay-based typing. Samples were obtained from the ongoing ImmuneRACE study (first 160 participants) and from about 1,300 subjects provided by 6 global collaborators. Subjects who had been exposed to COVID-19, were actively infected with it, or had recovered from it provided the deeply sampled blood TCRbeta repertoires that made up the dataset. The material from the prospective study consisted of cDNA or gDNA derived from T cells, B-cell-depleted T cells, or PBMCs. The repertoires were made available in a free public database intended to serve as a resource for research on the immune response to SARS-CoV-2.

Cut back by 3 bases and 7 bases, the V and J ends lie 21 bases apart. The CDR3 has 15 amino acids, counting the end cysteine and phenylalanine. The sequence is cut down to CDR3 DNA, 45 bases in frame from base 1. From a lookup of the germline V gene, CDR1 and CDR2 are SQVTM and ANQGSEA. TCRbeta CDR3 regions were amplified from genomic DNA by means of the immunoSEQ Assay, a bias-controlled multiplex PCR. Per the original workflow: The number of nucleated cells in each sample was estimated by amplification of reference gene primers within the assay. To quantify the absolute abundance of each unique TCRbeta CDR3 rearrangement, sequence reads were collapsed and filtered. For each sample, productive Simpson clonality was calculated as the square root of Simpson's diversity index over productive rearrangements. TCRdb took over this immuneACCESS table, retaining in-frame rearrangements with V and J assigned. Such tables are incomplete; in checked studies, under half of the missing clones stem from an unresolved V gene, and the remainder is unexplained. The V and J calls and clone size come from that table; D and trimming were worked out from the DNA. This sample holds about 270,000 clones; roughly four fifths were observed only once. The ten largest clones add up to approximately 9% of the sample.

Regarding this clone: No cognate antigen has been identified for it. Qualities for individual bases were not recorded, and no much larger clone is one base off.

What the work shows at the level of the full study, not this receptor alone: How much clinical and demographic metadata was included differed by source and by participant, and the metadata was provided uncurated.

Samples from volunteer blood donors who had recovered from COVID-19 were contributed by a second Seattle source. Collaborating institutions collected whole blood in K2EDTA tubes following their own protocols. For TCRbeta analysis, collaborators shipped samples as frozen whole blood, isolated PBMCs, or DNA extracted from either of those sample types. Here the chain combines TRBV29-1 and TRBJ2-5; the D gene is perhaps TRBD1, from 5 matching bases. The clonotype comes from a woman between 45 and 60 years old who had recovered from COVID-19. Sequenced input: peripheral blood. The nucleotide sequence is given as TGCAGCGTTGACCCCGTGGGGCCCCTTGGGGCGACCCAGTACTTC. Its translation is CSVDPVGPLGATQYF.